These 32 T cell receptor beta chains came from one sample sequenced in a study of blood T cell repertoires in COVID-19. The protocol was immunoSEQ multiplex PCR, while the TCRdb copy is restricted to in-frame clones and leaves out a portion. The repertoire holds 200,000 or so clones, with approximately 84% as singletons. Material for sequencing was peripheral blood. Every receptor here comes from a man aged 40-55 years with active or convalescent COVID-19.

CDR3 sequence: CSGTGTGTGELFF. The CDR3 nucleotides read TGCAGCGGCACCGGGACAGGGACCGGGGAGCTGTTTTTT. The rearrangement uses TRBV29-1 and TRBJ2-2, with TRBD1 matching over 9 bases. The ends lost 7 bases at V and 5 bases at J; junction bases unmatched: 5. Germline CDR1 is SQVTM and CDR2 is ANQGSEA. CDR3 length: 13 residues.

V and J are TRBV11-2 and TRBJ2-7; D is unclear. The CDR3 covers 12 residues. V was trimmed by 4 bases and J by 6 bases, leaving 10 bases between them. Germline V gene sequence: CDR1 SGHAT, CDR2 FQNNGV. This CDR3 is CASSSALIEQYF. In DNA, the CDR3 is TGTGCCAGCAGCTCTGCGCTCATCGAGCAGTACTTC.

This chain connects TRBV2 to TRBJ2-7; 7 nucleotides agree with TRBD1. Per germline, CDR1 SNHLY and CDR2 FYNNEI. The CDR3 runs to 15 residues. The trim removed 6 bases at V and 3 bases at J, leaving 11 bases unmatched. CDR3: CASRSVDRPDYEQYF. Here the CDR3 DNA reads TGTGCCAGCAGAAGCGTGGACAGGCCGGACTACGAGCAGTACTTC. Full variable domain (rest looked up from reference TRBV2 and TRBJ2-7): EPEVTQTPSHQVTQMGQEVILRCVPISNHLYFYWYRQILGQKVEFLVSFYNNEISEKSEIFDDQFSVERPDGSNFTLKIRSTKLEDSAMYFCASRSVDRPDYEQYFGPGTRLTVT.

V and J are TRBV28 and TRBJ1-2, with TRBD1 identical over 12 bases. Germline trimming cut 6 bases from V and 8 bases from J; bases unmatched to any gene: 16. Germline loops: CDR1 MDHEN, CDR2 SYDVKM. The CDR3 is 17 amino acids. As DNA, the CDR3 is TGTGCCAGCAGCAGATACCGGGACAGGGGGCGCTCAGACGGCTACACCTTC. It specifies CASSRYRDRGRSDGYTF.

The DNA for the CDR3 is TGTGCCAGCAGCGCTCGGGTGGGTGAGCAGTTCTTC. Protein: CASSARVGEQFF. The V gene is TRBV9, the J gene TRBJ2-1, with D uncertain. Germline CDR1 reads SGDLS; CDR2 reads YYNGEE. Trimming shortened V by 3 bases and J by 9 bases, and 10 bases separated the two germline ends. CDR3 length: 12 residues. The whole variable domain, remainder taken from reference TRBV9 and TRBJ2-1, is DSGVTQTPKHLITATGQRVTLRCSPRSGDLSVYWYQQSLDQGLQFLIQYYNGEERAKGNILERFSAQQFPDLHSELNLSSLELGDSALYFCASSARVGEQFFGPGTRLTVL.

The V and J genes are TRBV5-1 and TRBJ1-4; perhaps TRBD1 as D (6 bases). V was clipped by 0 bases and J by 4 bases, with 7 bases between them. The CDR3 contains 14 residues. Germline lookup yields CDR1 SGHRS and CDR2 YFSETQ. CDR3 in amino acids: CASSLGTDNEKLFF. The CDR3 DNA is TGCGCCAGCAGCTTGGGGACAGATAATGAAAAACTGTTTTTT.

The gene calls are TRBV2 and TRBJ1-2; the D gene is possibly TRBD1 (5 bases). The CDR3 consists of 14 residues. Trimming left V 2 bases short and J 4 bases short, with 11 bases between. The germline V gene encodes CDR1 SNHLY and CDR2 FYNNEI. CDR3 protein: CASSEIAGTYGYTF. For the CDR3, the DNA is TGTGCCAGCAGTGAAATTGCGGGGACCTATGGCTACACCTTC.

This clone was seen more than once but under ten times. The CDR3 here is CASSGGGTRQETQYF. DNA for the CDR3: TGTGCCAGCAGTGGAGGCGGGACCCGCCAAGAGACCCAGTACTTC. The V call is TRBV2, the J call TRBJ2-5; D may be TRBD2 (6 bases). Germline values: CDR1 SNHLY, CDR2 FYNNEI. V shed 4 bases and J shed 1 base, with 13 bases lying between them. The CDR3 spans 15 residues.

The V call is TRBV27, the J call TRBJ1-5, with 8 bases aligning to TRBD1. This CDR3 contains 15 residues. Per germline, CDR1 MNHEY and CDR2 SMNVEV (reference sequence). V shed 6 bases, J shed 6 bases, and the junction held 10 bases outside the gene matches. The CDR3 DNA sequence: TGTGCCAGCAGCTACCAGGGGGCTGTGAGTCAGCCCCAGCATTTT. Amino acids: CASSYQGAVSQPQHF.

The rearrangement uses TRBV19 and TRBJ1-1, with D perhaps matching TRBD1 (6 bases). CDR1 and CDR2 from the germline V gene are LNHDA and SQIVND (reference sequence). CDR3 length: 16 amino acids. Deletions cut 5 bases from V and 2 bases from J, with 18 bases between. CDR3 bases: TGTGCCAGTAGTGAGACAGGTGAAGGGCCTAACACTGAAGCTTTCTTT. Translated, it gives CASSETGEGPNTEAFF.

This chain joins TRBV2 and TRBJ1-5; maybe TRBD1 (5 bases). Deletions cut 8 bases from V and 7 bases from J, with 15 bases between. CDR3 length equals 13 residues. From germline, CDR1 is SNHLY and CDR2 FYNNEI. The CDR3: CASSPGVEQPQHF. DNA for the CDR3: TGTGCCAGCTCCCCGGGGGTAGAACAGCCCCAGCATTTT.

The CDR3 sequence: CASSLRLPAYNEQFF. For the CDR3, the DNA is TGTGCCAGCAGCTTAAGACTGCCTGCTTACAATGAGCAGTTCTTC. The chain is built from TRBV7-3 and TRBJ2-1, with no clear D. This CDR3 region has 15 residues. V was cut by 1 base and J by 4 bases, with 11 bases left in between. Germline-derived CDR1 and CDR2 are SGHTA and FQGTGA.

CDR3 nucleotide sequence: TGCGCCAGCAGCCAAGACAGGGGCCACGAGCAGTACTTC. It yields the protein CASSQDRGHEQYF. This sequence joins TRBV4-1 and TRBJ2-7; possible D gene TRBD1, 6 bases. The germline gives CDR1 MGHRA, CDR2 YSYEKL. The CDR3 consists of 13 residues. V dropped 0 bases and J dropped 5 bases, with 8 bases sitting between them.

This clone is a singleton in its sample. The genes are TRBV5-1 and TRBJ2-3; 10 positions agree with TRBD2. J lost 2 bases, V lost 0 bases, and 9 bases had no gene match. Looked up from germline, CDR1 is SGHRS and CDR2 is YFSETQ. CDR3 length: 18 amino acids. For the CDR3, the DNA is TGCGCCAGCAGCTTGGATTGGGGGCTAGCGGGGGCCACAGATACGCAGTATTTT. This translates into CASSLDWGLAGATDTQYF.

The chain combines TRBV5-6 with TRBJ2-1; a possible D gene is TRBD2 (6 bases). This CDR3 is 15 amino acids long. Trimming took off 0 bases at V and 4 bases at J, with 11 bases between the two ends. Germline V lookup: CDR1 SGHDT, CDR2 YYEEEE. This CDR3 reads CASSLELAPYNEQFF. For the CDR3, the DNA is TGTGCCAGCAGCTTGGAGCTAGCGCCATACAATGAGCAGTTCTTC. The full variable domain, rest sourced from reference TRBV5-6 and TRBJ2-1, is DAGVTQSPTHLIKTRGQQVTLRCSPKSGHDTVSWYQQALGQGPQFIFQYYEEEERQRGNFPDRFSGHQFPNYSSELNVNALLLGDSALYLCASSLELAPYNEQFFGPGTRLTVL.

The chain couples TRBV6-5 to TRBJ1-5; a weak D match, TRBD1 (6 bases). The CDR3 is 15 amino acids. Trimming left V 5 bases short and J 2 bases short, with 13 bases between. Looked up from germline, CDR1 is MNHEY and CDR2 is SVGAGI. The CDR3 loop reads CASSKSGERNQPQHF. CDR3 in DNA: TGTGCCAGCAGTAAATCAGGGGAACGCAATCAGCCCCAGCATTTT.

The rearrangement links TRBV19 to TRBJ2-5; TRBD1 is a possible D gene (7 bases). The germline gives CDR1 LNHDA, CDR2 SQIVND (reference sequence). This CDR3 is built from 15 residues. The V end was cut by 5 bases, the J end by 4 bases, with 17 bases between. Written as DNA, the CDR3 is TGTGCCAGTAGTCTGAAGGGGGCGCGGGGAGAGACCCAGTACTTC. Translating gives CASSLKGARGETQYF.

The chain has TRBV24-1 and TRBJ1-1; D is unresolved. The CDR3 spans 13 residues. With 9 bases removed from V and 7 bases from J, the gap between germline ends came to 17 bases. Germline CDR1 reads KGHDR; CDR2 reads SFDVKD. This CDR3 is CATRGKSTGEAFF. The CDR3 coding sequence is TGTGCCACCCGGGGAAAATCTACCGGTGAAGCTTTCTTT.

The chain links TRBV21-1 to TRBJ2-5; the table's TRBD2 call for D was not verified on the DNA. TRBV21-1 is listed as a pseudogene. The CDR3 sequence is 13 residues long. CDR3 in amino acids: CAGQLAGKETQYF. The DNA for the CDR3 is TGTGCCGGCCAACTAGCGGGGAAAGAGACCCAGTACTTC.

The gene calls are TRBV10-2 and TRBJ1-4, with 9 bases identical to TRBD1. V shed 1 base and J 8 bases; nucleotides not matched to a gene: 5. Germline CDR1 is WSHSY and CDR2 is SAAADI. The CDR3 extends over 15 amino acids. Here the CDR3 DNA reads TGCGCCAGCAGTGAGTGGGGACAGGGTGCGGAAAAACTGTTTTTT. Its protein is CASSEWGQGAEKLFF.

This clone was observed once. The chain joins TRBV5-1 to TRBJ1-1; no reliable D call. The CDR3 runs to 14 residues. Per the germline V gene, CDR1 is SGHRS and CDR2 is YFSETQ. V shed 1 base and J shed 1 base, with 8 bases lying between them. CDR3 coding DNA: TGCGCCAGCAGCTTGACAGCCACGAACACTGAAGCTTTCTTT. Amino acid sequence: CASSLTATNTEAFF.

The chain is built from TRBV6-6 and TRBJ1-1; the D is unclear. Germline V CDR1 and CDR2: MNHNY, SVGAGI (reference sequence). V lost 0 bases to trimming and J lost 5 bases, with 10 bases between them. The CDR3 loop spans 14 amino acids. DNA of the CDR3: TGTGCCAGCAGTTACTCGAATCGCGGGACTGAAGCTTTCTTT. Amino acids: CASSYSNRGTEAFF.

This CDR3 is CACLPDRGLYTEAFF. The CDR3 DNA follows: TGTGCCTGTTTGCCCGACAGGGGGCTTTACACTGAAGCTTTCTTT. This chain connects TRBV28 to TRBJ1-1, with 10 bases aligning to TRBD1. V dropped 11 bases and J dropped 3; count of bases not matched to a gene: 12. Germline V gene lookup returns CDR1 MDHEN and CDR2 SYDVKM. CDR3 length equals 15 residues.

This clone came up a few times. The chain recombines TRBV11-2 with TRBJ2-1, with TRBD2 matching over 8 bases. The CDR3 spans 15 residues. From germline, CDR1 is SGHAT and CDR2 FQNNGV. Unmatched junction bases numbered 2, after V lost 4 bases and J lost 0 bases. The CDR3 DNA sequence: TGTGCCAGCAGCTCCGGGACTAGCTCCTACAATGAGCAGTTCTTC. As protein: CASSSGTSSYNEQFF.

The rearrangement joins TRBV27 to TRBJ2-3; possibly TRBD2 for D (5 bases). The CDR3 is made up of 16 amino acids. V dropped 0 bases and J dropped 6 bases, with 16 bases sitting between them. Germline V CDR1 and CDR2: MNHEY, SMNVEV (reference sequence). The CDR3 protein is CASSLSGYRAGDTQYF. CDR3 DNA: TGTGCCAGCAGTTTATCGGGGTATCGGGCGGGCGATACGCAGTATTTT.

The CDR3 bases are TGTGCCAGCAGCTTGGCCGGGGGATATGGCTACACCTTC. Amino acid sequence: CASSLAGGYGYTF. The V call is TRBV5-8, the J call TRBJ1-2, with D maybe TRBD1 (5 bases). Germline V gene data show CDR1 as SGHTS and CDR2 as YDEGEE. This CDR3 spans 13 amino acids. V lost 0 bases and J lost 5, with 8 bases in between.

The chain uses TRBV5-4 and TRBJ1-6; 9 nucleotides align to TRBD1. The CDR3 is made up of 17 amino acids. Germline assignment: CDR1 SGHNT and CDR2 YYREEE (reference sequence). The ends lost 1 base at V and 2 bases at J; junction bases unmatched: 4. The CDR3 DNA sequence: TGTGCCAGCAGCTTGCCGGGACAGGGAACCTATAATTCACCCCTCCACTTT. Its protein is CASSLPGQGTYNSPLHF.

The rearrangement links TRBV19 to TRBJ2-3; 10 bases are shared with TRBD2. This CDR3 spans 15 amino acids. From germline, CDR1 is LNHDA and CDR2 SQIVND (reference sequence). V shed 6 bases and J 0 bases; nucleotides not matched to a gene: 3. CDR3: CASRLAGTSTDTQYF. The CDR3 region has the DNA TGTGCCAGTAGACTAGCGGGGACTAGCACAGATACGCAGTATTTT.

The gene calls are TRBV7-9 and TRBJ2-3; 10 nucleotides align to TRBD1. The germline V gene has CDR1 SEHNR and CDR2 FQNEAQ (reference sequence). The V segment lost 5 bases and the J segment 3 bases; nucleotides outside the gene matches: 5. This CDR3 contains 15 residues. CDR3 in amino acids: CASSQAGQGTDTQYF. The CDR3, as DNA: TGTGCCAGCAGCCAGGCGGGACAGGGGACAGATACGCAGTATTTT.

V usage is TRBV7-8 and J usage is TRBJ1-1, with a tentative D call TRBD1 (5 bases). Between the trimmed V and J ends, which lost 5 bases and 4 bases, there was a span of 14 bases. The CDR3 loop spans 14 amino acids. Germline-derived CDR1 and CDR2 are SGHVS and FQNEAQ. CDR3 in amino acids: CASSGTPRGTEAFF. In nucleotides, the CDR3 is TGTGCCAGCAGCGGGACTCCTCGGGGCACTGAAGCTTTCTTT.

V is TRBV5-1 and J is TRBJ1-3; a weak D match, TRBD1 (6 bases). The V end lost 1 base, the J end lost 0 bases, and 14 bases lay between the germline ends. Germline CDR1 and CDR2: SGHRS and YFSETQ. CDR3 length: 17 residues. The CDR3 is CASSLWDTTRSGNTIYF. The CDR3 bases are TGCGCCAGCAGCTTGTGGGACACGACGCGCTCTGGAAACACCATATATTTT.

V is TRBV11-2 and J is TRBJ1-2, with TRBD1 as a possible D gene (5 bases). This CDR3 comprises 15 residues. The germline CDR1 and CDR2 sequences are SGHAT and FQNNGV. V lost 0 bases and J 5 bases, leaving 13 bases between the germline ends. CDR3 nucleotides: TGTGCCAGCAGCTTAGAGTGGGGGAGGAATTATGGCTACACCTTC. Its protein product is CASSLEWGRNYGYTF.